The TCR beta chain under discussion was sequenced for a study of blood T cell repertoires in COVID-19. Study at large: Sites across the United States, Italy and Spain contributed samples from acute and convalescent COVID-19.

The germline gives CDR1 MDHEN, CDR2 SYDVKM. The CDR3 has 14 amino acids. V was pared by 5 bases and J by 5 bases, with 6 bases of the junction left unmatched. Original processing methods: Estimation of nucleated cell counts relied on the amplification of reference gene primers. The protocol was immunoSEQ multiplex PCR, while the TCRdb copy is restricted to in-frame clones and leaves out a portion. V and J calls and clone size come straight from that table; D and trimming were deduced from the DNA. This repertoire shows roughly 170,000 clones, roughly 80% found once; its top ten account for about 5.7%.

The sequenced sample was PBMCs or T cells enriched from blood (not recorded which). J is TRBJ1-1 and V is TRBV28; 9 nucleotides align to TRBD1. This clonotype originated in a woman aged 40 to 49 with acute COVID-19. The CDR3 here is CASSHGTGNTEAFF. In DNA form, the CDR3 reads TGTGCCAGCAGTCATGGGACAGGGAATACTGAAGCTTTCTTT.